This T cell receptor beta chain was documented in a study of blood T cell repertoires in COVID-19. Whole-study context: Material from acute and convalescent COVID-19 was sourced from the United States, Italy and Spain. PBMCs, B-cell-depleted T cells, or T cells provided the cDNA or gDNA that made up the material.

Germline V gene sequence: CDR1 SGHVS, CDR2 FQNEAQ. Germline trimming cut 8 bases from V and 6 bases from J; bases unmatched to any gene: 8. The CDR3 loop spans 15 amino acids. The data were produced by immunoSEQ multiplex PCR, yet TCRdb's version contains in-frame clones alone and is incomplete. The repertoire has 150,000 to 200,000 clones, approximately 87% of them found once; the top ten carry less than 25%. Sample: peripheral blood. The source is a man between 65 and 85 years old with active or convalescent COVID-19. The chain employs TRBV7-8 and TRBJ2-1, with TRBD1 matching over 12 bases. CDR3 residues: CASFHRDRGLNEQFF. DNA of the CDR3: TGTGCCAGCTTCCACCGGGACAGGGGGCTCAATGAGCAGTTCTTC.